These 32 T cell receptor beta chains originate from one sample sequenced in a study of Japanese encephalitis immunity and Zika vaccine responses. For less than seven days, PBMCs labeled with CFSE were cultured with peptide pools at approximately 0.97 ug/mL each. The sort collected unfixed, live, CD56-CD19-CD16-CD3+CD4+ CFSE-low proliferating CD4 T cells. MiXCR, applied by TCRdb to the 5' RACE reads, yields one record per CDR3 protein. The sample has about 140 distinct CDR3 sequences; under 6.5% are singletons. The input for sequencing was antigen-activated CD4+ T cells from blood, cultured, taken during a Zika inactivated vaccine study. All receptors come from an adult woman who received an inactivated Zika virus vaccine.

Judged by abundance, this clonotype is hyperexpanded. J is TRBJ1-1 and V is TRBV5-1, with no clear D. Trimming removed 1 base from V and 1 base from J, with 5 bases in between. The CDR3 extends over 13 amino acids. CDR1 and CDR2 from the germline V gene are SGHRS and YFSETQ. The CDR3 coding sequence is TGCGCCAGCAGCTTGTTTGGGAACACTGAAGCTTTCTTT. It specifies CASSLFGNTEAFF.

By sample share, this clonotype is large. This chain connects TRBV29-1 to TRBJ2-3, with unresolved D. This CDR3 comprises 12 residues. V shed 3 bases and J shed 2 bases, with 6 bases lying between them. CDR1 and CDR2 (germline): SQVTM, ANQGSEA. Here the CDR3 DNA reads TGCAGCGTTGAGGTAGACACAGATACGCAGTATTTT. It translates to CSVEVDTDTQYF.

This clonotype is termed large. The gene calls are TRBV20-1 and TRBJ1-6, with D perhaps matching TRBD1 (6 bases). Germline lookup yields CDR1 DFQATT and CDR2 SNEGSKA (reference sequence). The CDR3 is 17 residues long. V was trimmed by 0 bases and J by 0 bases, leaving 12 bases between them. The CDR3 nucleotides are TGCAGTGCTAGAGATGGGGGGCCGAGCTCCTATAATTCACCCCTCCACTTT. It specifies CSARDGGPSSYNSPLHF.

This clonotype is labeled large. The chain uses TRBV12-3 or TRBV12-4 and TRBJ1-6; 7 nucleotides align to TRBD1. This CDR3 is 16 amino acids long. The V segment lost 5 bases and the J segment 4 bases; nucleotides outside the gene matches: 8. The CDR3 protein is CASSLRQGHYNSPLHF. The CDR3 DNA sequence: TGTGCCAGCAGTCTGAGACAGGGTCATTATAATTCACCCCTCCACTTT.

This clonotype rates as medium-sized (0.01 to 0.1%). J is TRBJ1-4 and V is TRBV11-1; unclear D gene. Trimming shortened V by 5 bases and J by 8 bases, and 15 bases separated the two germline ends. The CDR3 runs to 14 residues. CDR1 is SGHAT and CDR2 is FQDESV in the germline V gene (reference sequence). The DNA of the CDR3 is TGTGCCAGCAGCCTGGACCCGGCCGGGGAAAAACTGTTTTTT. This translates into CASSLDPAGEKLFF. The variable domain in full, with the rest retrieved from reference TRBV11-1 and TRBJ1-4, is EAEVAQSPRYKITEKSQAVAFWCDPISGHATLYWYRQILGQGPELLVQFQDESVVDDSQLPKDRFSAERLKGVDSTLKIQPAELGDSAMYLCASSLDPAGEKLFFGSGTQLSVL.

This clonotype was observed a few times. This chain connects TRBV18 to TRBJ1-1, with 11 bases that match TRBD1. Germline loops: CDR1 KGHSH, CDR2 LQKENI. The V segment lost 4 bases and the J segment 4 bases; nucleotides outside the gene matches: 8. The CDR3 is 16 amino acids. The CDR3 sequence is CASSLTGTGGGTEAFF. The DNA of the CDR3 is TGTGCCAGCTCACTTACCGGGACAGGGGGAGGCACTGAAGCTTTCTTT.

This clonotype is deemed large. The chain is built from TRBV10-1 and TRBJ2-2; a weak D match, TRBD1 (6 bases). The CDR3 has 16 residues. V was pared by 5 bases and J by 2 bases, with 15 bases between. Per the germline V gene, CDR1 is WNHNN and CDR2 is SYGVQD (reference sequence). In DNA form, the CDR3 reads TGCGCCAGCAGTAATTACCGGGACACTAACACCGGGGAGCTGTTTTTT. This sequence encodes CASSNYRDTNTGELFF.

This clonotype is termed large. The CDR3 DNA reads as TGCGCCAGCAGTGAGTCGAAAACTAGCGCCAAAGGGAAGCAGTTCTTC. It is translated as CASSESKTSAKGKQFF. V and J are TRBV10-2 and TRBJ2-1; TRBD2 matches 7 bases. CDR3 length: 16 amino acids. The V segment lost 0 bases and the J segment 11 bases; nucleotides outside the gene matches: 13. Germline-derived CDR1 and CDR2 are WSHSY and SAAADI.

This clonotype is large (0.1 to 1%) in the sample. This sequence joins TRBV9 and TRBJ2-5; possibly TRBD1 or TRBD2 for D (5 bases each). This CDR3 is built from 16 residues. Trimming removed 0 bases at V and 5 bases at J, with 17 bases between. Germline CDR1 is SGDLS and CDR2 is YYNGEE. Written as DNA, the CDR3 is TGTGCCAGCAGCGTAGGTCGGGGCTCAGAGACGGAGACCCAGTACTTC. Encoded protein: CASSVGRGSETETQYF.

By its share, this clonotype is large. V gene TRBV10-3 combines with J gene TRBJ2-7; D might be TRBD2 (6 bases). The ends were cut back, 2 bases at V and 5 bases at J, with 19 bases in the middle. The germline V gene encodes CDR1 ENHRY and CDR2 SYGVKD. The CDR3 loop spans 16 amino acids. CDR3 in amino acids: CAISERAGSGFDEQYF. CDR3 sequence (DNA): TGTGCCATCAGTGAGAGGGCGGGGTCAGGTTTTGACGAGCAGTACTTC.

This clonotype is large within its sample. The V call is TRBV24-1, the J call TRBJ2-3; unclear D gene. The V gene lost 0 bases and the J gene lost 2 bases, with 8 bases spanning the gap. Per germline, CDR1 KGHDR and CDR2 SFDVKD. This CDR3 spans 15 amino acids. The CDR3 sequence: CATSDLVGSTDTQYF. The CDR3 DNA follows: TGTGCCACCAGTGATTTGGTGGGTTCCACAGATACGCAGTATTTT.

By share, this clonotype counts as hyperexpanded. The chain joins TRBV6-6 to TRBJ1-5; D is unclear. The V gene lost 6 bases and the J gene lost 3 bases, with 15 bases spanning the gap. Germline V gene data show CDR1 as MNHNY and CDR2 as SVGAGI (reference sequence). There are 15 residues in the CDR3. The CDR3 spells CASRAPGNHNQPQHF. In DNA form, the CDR3 reads TGTGCCAGCAGAGCCCCAGGCAATCACAATCAGCCCCAGCATTTT.

This clonotype is labeled large. The CDR3 sequence: CASSPDDNEQFF. Here the CDR3 DNA reads TGTGCCAGCTCACCGGACGACAATGAGCAGTTCTTC. V and J are TRBV18 and TRBJ2-1; unclear D gene. Between the trimmed V and J ends, which lost 3 bases and 5 bases, there was a span of 5 bases. Germline loops: CDR1 KGHSH, CDR2 LQKENI. This CDR3 contains 12 residues. The variable domain in full, completed from reference TRBV18 and TRBJ2-1, reads NAGVMQNPRHLVRRRGQEARLRCSPMKGHSHVYWYRQLPEEGLKFMVYLQKENIIDESGMPKERFSAEFPKEGPSILRIQQVVRGDSAAYFCASSPDDNEQFFGPGTRLTVL.

This clonotype counts as large (0.1 to 1%). V gene TRBV10-3 combines with J gene TRBJ1-2; D is undetermined. Germline-derived CDR1 and CDR2 are ENHRY and SYGVKD. The CDR3 runs 13 residues. The V gene lost 5 bases and the J gene lost 5 bases, with 12 bases spanning the gap. CDR3 protein: CAISRGSGYGYTF. The CDR3 DNA is TGTGCCATCAGTCGAGGGTCTGGGTATGGCTACACCTTC.

This clonotype is labeled large. The chain recombines TRBV20-1 with TRBJ1-5; the D is unclear. Trimming removed 4 bases at V and 3 bases at J, with 13 bases between. CDR1 and CDR2 from the germline V gene are DFQATT and SNEGSKA (reference sequence). CDR3 length equals 14 residues. Here the CDR3 DNA reads TGCAGTGCTAAGGTTATCCTCTCCAATCAGCCCCAGCATTTT. Residues: CSAKVILSNQPQHF.

This clonotype is termed large. The chain carries TRBV7-2 and TRBJ1-2; 7 nucleotides line up with TRBD1. The CDR3 has 12 residues. The germline V gene has CDR1 SGHTA and CDR2 FQGNSA. The CDR3 bases are TGTGGCGGAACAGGGGATATTTATGGCTACACCTTC. It codes for CGGTGDIYGYTF.

This clonotype is classed as medium-sized. The V and J genes are TRBV7-3 and TRBJ2-5; D gene ambiguous. The CDR3 runs to 16 residues. Trimming took off 0 bases at V and 2 bases at J, with 13 bases between the two ends. The germline gives CDR1 SGHTA, CDR2 FQGTGA. The CDR3 DNA reads as TGTGCCAGCAGCTTAACCCCACAAGGCGGACAAGAGACCCAGTACTTC. Amino acids: CASSLTPQGGQETQYF.

In its sample, this clonotype is medium-sized. The gene calls are TRBV7-3 and TRBJ2-6; unclear D gene. CDR1 is SGHTA and CDR2 is FQGTGA in the germline V gene. V lost 1 base, J lost 1 base, and 14 bases lay in between. The CDR3 length is 18 residues. CDR3 loop: CASSLMGQEGSGANVLTF. The CDR3 DNA reads TGTGCCAGCAGCTTAATGGGCCAGGAAGGTTCTGGGGCCAACGTCCTGACTTTC.

By proportion, this clonotype is medium-sized. The chain recombines TRBV7-2 with TRBJ1-3; no reliable D call. There are 15 residues in the CDR3. The germline gives CDR1 SGHTA, CDR2 FQGNSA. The V end was cut by 1 base, the J end by 0 bases, with 7 bases between. DNA of the CDR3: TGTGCCAGCAGCTTAGGGATTAGCTCTGGAAACACCATATATTTT. As protein: CASSLGISSGNTIYF.

This clonotype is deemed large (0.1 to 1%). The genes are TRBV24-1 and TRBJ2-1, with TRBD2 matching 12 bases. V shed 0 bases, J shed 9 bases, and the junction held 14 bases outside the gene matches. CDR1 and CDR2 (germline): KGHDR, SFDVKD. The CDR3 sequence is 19 residues long. The CDR3 is CATSDLPGRASGRAGEQFF. Here the CDR3 DNA reads TGTGCCACCAGTGATTTGCCCGGGAGGGCTAGCGGGAGGGCCGGTGAGCAGTTCTTC.

This clonotype is deemed large. The chain has TRBV25-1 and TRBJ2-5; D is uncertain. V lost 4 bases and J lost 4, with 7 bases in between. This CDR3 region has 12 residues. CDR1 is MGHDK, CDR2 SYGVNS, per germline. The CDR3 region is CASSVRRETQYF. The DNA of the CDR3 is TGTGCCAGCAGTGTTAGAAGAGAGACCCAGTACTTC.

Judged by abundance, this clonotype is large (0.1 to 1%). This rearrangement joins TRBV5-1 to TRBJ2-7; 13 nucleotides agree with TRBD2. CDR1 SGHRS and CDR2 YFSETQ come from the germline V gene. This CDR3 contains 17 residues. Trimming cost V 4 bases and J 6 bases; bases outside gene matches: 13. For the CDR3, the DNA is TGCGCCAGCAGCAAACGGACTAGCGGGAGTAGTGTGGGCGAGCAGTACTTC. Amino acids: CASSKRTSGSSVGEQYF.

This clonotype is hyperexpanded in the sample. The J gene is TRBJ2-5, the V gene TRBV5-1, with D possibly called TRBD1 or TRBD2 (5 bases each). Germline V gives CDR1 SGHRS, CDR2 YFSETQ. The V end lost 0 bases, the J end lost 0 bases, and 15 bases lay between the germline ends. CDR3 length: 17 residues. The CDR3 reads CASSLGVGRIYQETQYF. The CDR3 bases are TGCGCCAGCAGCTTGGGGGTGGGACGTATATACCAAGAGACCCAGTACTTC.

The V and J genes are TRBV19 and TRBJ2-1; D is perhaps TRBD2 (6 bases). The germline gives CDR1 LNHDA, CDR2 SQIVND (reference sequence). This CDR3 region has 11 residues. The V end was cut by 5 bases, the J end by 7 bases, with 6 bases between. The CDR3 reads CASSGGNEQFF. The CDR3 nucleotides read TGTGCCAGTAGTGGAGGGAATGAGCAGTTCTTC.

Within the sample, this clonotype is large (0.1 to 1%). The chain combines TRBV5-6 with TRBJ2-7; 13 nucleotides agree with TRBD2. J was trimmed by 2 bases and V by 4 bases; bases with no gene match: 9. Germline loops: CDR1 SGHDT, CDR2 YYEEEE. The CDR3 extends over 17 amino acids. The DNA for the CDR3 is TGTGCCAGCAGCATAACCGGGACTAGCGGGAACCCCTACGAGCAGTACTTC. Its translation: CASSITGTSGNPYEQYF.

In its sample, this clonotype ranks as hyperexpanded. The chain employs TRBV5-1 and TRBJ1-5; 9 bases match TRBD1. With V trimmed by 4 bases and J by 4 bases, 6 bases remained unmatched. The length of the CDR3 is 15 residues. Germline CDR1 SGHRS, CDR2 YFSETQ. This CDR3 reads CASSPGTGWNQPQHF. In DNA, the CDR3 is TGCGCCAGCAGCCCTGGGACAGGGTGGAATCAGCCCCAGCATTTT. The variable domain in full, with the rest retrieved from reference TRBV5-1 and TRBJ1-5, is KAGVTQTPRYLIKTRGQQVTLSCSPISGHRSVSWYQQTPGQGLQFLFEYFSETQRNKGNFPGRFSGRQFSNSRSEMNVSTLELGDSALYLCASSPGTGWNQPQHFGDGTRLSIL.

This clonotype is classed as hyperexpanded. The chain is built from TRBV7-3 and TRBJ2-2; D is ambiguous. Germline loops: CDR1 SGHTA, CDR2 FQGTGA. The V end was cut by 4 bases, the J end by 1 base, with 19 bases between. This CDR3 spans 18 amino acids. The CDR3, as DNA: TGTGCCAGCAGCTCCCAACCTCTTTCGCAGTTGAACACCGGGGAGCTGTTTTTT. Amino acid sequence: CASSSQPLSQLNTGELFF. The full variable domain, with the rest looked up from reference TRBV7-3 and TRBJ2-2, is GAGVSQTPSNKVTEKGKYVELRCDPISGHTALYWYRQSLGQGPEFLIYFQGTGAADDSGLPNDRFFAVRPEGSVSTLKIQRTERGDSAVYLCASSSQPLSQLNTGELFFGEGSRLTVL.

In this sample, this clonotype is large (0.1 to 1%). The V and J genes are TRBV5-5 and TRBJ2-2; TRBD1 agrees at 7 bases. CDR1 is SGHKS and CDR2 is YYEKEE in the germline V gene (reference sequence). V dropped 0 bases and J dropped 2; count of bases not matched to a gene: 4. The CDR3 length is 16 residues. DNA of the CDR3: TGTGCCAGCAGCTTGGAAGGGACAGCAAACACCGGGGAGCTGTTTTTT. Protein product: CASSLEGTANTGELFF.

By sample share, this clonotype is medium-sized. The V call is TRBV28, the J call TRBJ1-2, with D perhaps TRBD1 (6 bases). Germline CDR1 reads MDHEN; CDR2 reads SYDVKM. Between the trimmed V and J ends, which lost 8 bases and 0 bases, there was a span of 13 bases. This CDR3 is 14 amino acids long. In nucleotides, the CDR3 is TGTGCCAGCTTCCGGGACAACGCTAACTATGGCTACACCTTC. This translates into CASFRDNANYGYTF.

This clonotype is classed as large. This chain joins TRBV28 and TRBJ1-2; TRBD1 matches at 9 bases. Trimming took 7 bases from V and 4 from J; bases not matched to a gene: 7. CDR3 length equals 14 residues. The germline gives CDR1 MDHEN, CDR2 SYDVKM. This CDR3 is CASTRDRAGYGYTF. Written as DNA, the CDR3 is TGTGCCAGCACCCGGGACAGGGCTGGCTATGGCTACACCTTC.

Within the sample, this clonotype is large. The V and J genes are TRBV20-1 and TRBJ2-5; 7 bases agree with TRBD2. The V gene end was trimmed by 0 bases and the J gene end by 0 bases; junction bases not matched to a gene: 7. CDR1 and CDR2 (germline): DFQATT, SNEGSKA (reference sequence). CDR3 length equals 16 residues. The CDR3 DNA is TGCAGTGCTAGAGATTATAAGCGGGGCCACCAAGAGACCCAGTACTTC. This encodes CSARDYKRGHQETQYF.

This clonotype rates as large (0.1 to 1%). CDR3 DNA: TGTGCCAGCAGTGAACGGCCCCTCAACTATGGCTACACCTTC. This codes for CASSERPLNYGYTF. The chain links TRBV2 to TRBJ1-2, with D unclear. Trimming took 2 bases from V and 2 from J, leaving 9 bases between them. From germline, CDR1 is SNHLY and CDR2 FYNNEI. This CDR3 is 14 amino acids long.